What follows are 26 T cell receptor beta chains derived from one specimen sequenced in a study of OX40 agonist ivuxolimab in advanced cancers. The repertoire was sequenced with immunoSEQ multiplex PCR; TCRdb's copy has only in-frame clones and lacks some. Of about 160,000 clones in the sample, around 94% were seen once. The specimen comprised CD4+ or CD8+ T cells sorted from blood, sampled in a trial of the OX40 agonist ivuxolimab. These TCRs come from an adult with an advanced solid tumor such as melanoma, head and neck, liver or kidney cancer.

The CDR3 reads CATPGGQPANTGELFF. Here the CDR3 DNA reads TGTGCCACTCCGGGCGGACAGCCCGCGAACACCGGGGAGCTGTTTTTT. The J gene is TRBJ2-2, the V gene TRBV7-9; maybe TRBD1 (6 bases). The germline gives CDR1 SEHNR, CDR2 FQNEAQ (reference sequence). This CDR3 region has 16 residues. V lost 10 bases to trimming and J lost 0 bases, with 18 bases between them.

The chain employs TRBV5-1 and TRBJ2-7, with a tentative D call TRBD1 (6 bases). The CDR3 is 14 amino acids. V lost 8 bases and J lost 1, with 16 bases in between. Germline CDR1 and CDR2: SGHRS and YFSETQ. The CDR3 is CASKGTLNSYEQYF. The DNA of the CDR3 is TGCGCCAGTAAAGGGACATTGAATTCCTACGAGCAGTACTTC.

V usage is TRBV27 and J usage is TRBJ2-1; 13 bases line up with TRBD2. Germline V CDR1 and CDR2: MNHEY, SMNVEV (reference sequence). V was pared by 7 bases and J by 6 bases, with 6 bases of the junction left unmatched. This CDR3 has 15 residues. The CDR3 loop is CASTLRTSGGNEQFF. For the CDR3, the DNA is TGTGCCAGCACGTTAAGGACTAGCGGGGGCAATGAGCAGTTCTTC.

The chain employs TRBV27 and TRBJ1-4; 7 bases are a match to TRBD1. This CDR3 is 14 amino acids long. Per germline, CDR1 MNHEY and CDR2 SMNVEV (reference sequence). The V gene end was trimmed by 4 bases and the J gene end by 7 bases; junction bases not matched to a gene: 6. CDR3 amino acids: CASSWDSGIEKLFF. In nucleotides, the CDR3 is TGTGCCAGCAGTTGGGACAGTGGGATTGAAAAACTGTTTTTT.

The chain couples TRBV5-3 to TRBJ1-5; D remains unclear. TRBV5-3 is placed among ORFs of uncertain function. The CDR3 is 15 residues long. The V and J ends lost 4 bases and 0 bases respectively, with 11 bases between them. The CDR3 sequence is CARSRTGISNQPQHF. CDR3 coding DNA: TGTGCCAGAAGCAGGACGGGGATTAGCAATCAGCCCCAGCATTTT.

The chain carries TRBV7-3 and TRBJ2-3, with D unresolved. The CDR3 contains 16 residues. V gave up 0 bases and J gave up 2 bases, with 12 bases separating them. Germline CDR1 and CDR2: SGHTA and FQGTGA. The CDR3 protein is CASSLTSSADTDTQYF. In nucleotides, the CDR3 is TGTGCCAGCAGCTTAACATCAAGCGCCGACACAGATACGCAGTATTTT.

This chain links TRBV4-1 with TRBJ2-5; D unresolved. The closer fit of TRBJ2-7 to the DNA end suggests the J call may be wrong. The CDR3 extends over 15 amino acids. Germline lookup yields CDR1 MGHRA and CDR2 YSYEKL. The CDR3 nucleotides are TGCGCCAGCAGCCAAGCTGCGGTCGCTGACTACGAGCAGTACTTC. Translation gives CASSQAAVADYEQYF.

The J gene is TRBJ2-5, the V gene TRBV18; tentatively, D is TRBD1 (5 bases). Germline V gene data show CDR1 as KGHSH and CDR2 as LQKENI. The CDR3 runs to 15 residues. The V gene lost 3 bases and the J gene lost 2 bases, with 13 bases spanning the gap. The chain's CDR3 is CASSPFSGSQETQYF. CDR3 bases: TGTGCCAGCTCACCCTTTTCAGGGTCACAAGAGACCCAGTACTTC.

This chain uses TRBV12-5 with TRBJ2-3; 9 bases are a match to TRBD1. Germline V gene sequence: CDR1 LGHNT, CDR2 FRNRAP. The CDR3 runs 18 residues. Trimming cost V 0 bases and J 2 bases; bases outside gene matches: 9. The CDR3 DNA follows: TGTGCTAGTGGTTTGGTACCTAAGGACAGGGGATACACAGATACGCAGTATTTT. Translating it yields CASGLVPKDRGYTDTQYF.

The CDR3 sequence: CASSEQQNTEAFF. The DNA of the CDR3 is TGTGCCAGCAGTGAACAACAGAACACTGAAGCTTTCTTT. This rearrangement joins TRBV6-1 to TRBJ1-1; D remains unclear. V was pared by 2 bases and J by 1 base, with 5 bases between. The CDR3 totals 13 residues. Germline CDR1 MNHNS, CDR2 SASEGT.

The chain recombines TRBV28 with TRBJ2-3; 9 bases align to TRBD2. Germline CDR1 reads MDHEN; CDR2 reads SYDVKM. Trimming took 10 bases from V and 3 from J; bases not matched to a gene: 5. The length of the CDR3 is 13 residues. The CDR3 bases are TGTGCCATCGTAGCGGGAGAGACAGATACGCAGTATTTT. Translating gives CAIVAGETDTQYF.

The chain carries TRBV29-1 and TRBJ2-2; TRBD1 might be the D (5 bases). The CDR3 consists of 14 residues. Trimming pared 3 bases from V and 4 bases from J, leaving 12 bases between. In germline, CDR1 is SQVTM, CDR2 ANQGSEA. DNA for the CDR3: TGCAGCGTTGATCCCAGGGTCGGCACCGGGGAGCTGTTTTTT. Its protein is CSVDPRVGTGELFF.

The J gene is TRBJ1-5, the V gene TRBV27; D may be TRBD1 (5 bases). Germline V gene lookup returns CDR1 MNHEY and CDR2 SMNVEV (reference sequence). V lost 3 bases to trimming and J lost 7 bases, with 13 bases between them. This CDR3 comprises 14 residues. CDR3 protein: CASSFNGAGQPQHF. The CDR3 region has the DNA TGTGCCAGCAGTTTTAATGGGGCGGGGCAGCCCCAGCATTTT.

The rearrangement uses TRBV4-3 and TRBJ1-5, with 9 positions matching TRBD1. Germline-derived CDR1 and CDR2 are LGHNA and YSLEER. Losses at the gene ends were 3 bases for V and 6 bases for J; bases not matched to a gene: 12. This CDR3 is built from 17 residues. CDR3 residues: CASSHDMGDRASQPQHF. CDR3 DNA: TGCGCCAGCAGCCACGATATGGGGGACAGGGCAAGTCAGCCCCAGCATTTT.

The CDR3 spells CAISEVDRAEAFF. In DNA, the CDR3 is TGTGCCATCAGTGAGGTGGACCGGGCTGAAGCTTTCTTT. J is TRBJ1-1 and V is TRBV10-3; D gene unclear. This CDR3 comprises 13 residues. Germline lookup yields CDR1 ENHRY and CDR2 SYGVKD. V gave up 2 bases and J gave up 6 bases, with 10 bases separating them.

DNA for the CDR3: TGTGCCAGCAGCTTGTCTTCTAGCGGGAGGAGGCAGTTCTTC. Translation: CASSLSSSGRRQFF. The chain couples TRBV7-2 to TRBJ2-1; 11 nucleotides agree with TRBD2. There are 14 residues in the CDR3. Germline V gene lookup returns CDR1 SGHTA and CDR2 FQGNSA. V trimming: 3 bases; J trimming: 12 bases; junction bases outside the gene matches: 7.

The chain couples TRBV7-2 to TRBJ1-3; the match to TRBD1 covers 10 bases. V shed 5 bases, J shed 3 bases, and the junction held 10 bases outside the gene matches. CDR3 length equals 17 residues. Germline-derived CDR1 and CDR2 are SGHTA and FQGNSA. CDR3 region: CASSLQTGGAVGNTIYF. The CDR3 DNA sequence: TGTGCCAGCAGCCTGCAGACAGGGGGCGCAGTTGGAAACACCATATATTTT. Full variable domain (remainder filled in from reference TRBV7-2 and TRBJ1-3): GAGVSQSPSNKVTEKGKDVELRCDPISGHTALYWYRQSLGQGLEFLIYFQGNSAPDKSGLPSDRFSAERTGGSVSTLTIQRTQQEDSAVYLCASSLQTGGAVGNTIYFGEGSWLTVV.

V usage is TRBV19 and J usage is TRBJ1-5, with a possible D match to TRBD1 (5 bases). Germline CDR1 reads LNHDA; CDR2 reads SQIVND (reference sequence). Trimming stripped 10 bases from V and 2 bases from J, with 12 bases between. This CDR3 comprises 13 residues. The DNA of the CDR3 is TGTGCCACCGGAGGGACGGGCAATCAGCCCCAGCATTTT. Translation gives CATGGTGNQPQHF.

The chain recombines TRBV15 with TRBJ2-3; D is ambiguous. The CDR3 spans 13 residues. Germline-derived CDR1 and CDR2 are LNHNV and YYDKDF (reference sequence). The V and J ends lost 5 bases and 6 bases respectively, with 12 bases between them. The CDR3, as DNA: TGTGCCACCAGCCCACGGCTCGCGGATACGCAGTATTTT. It specifies CATSPRLADTQYF.

The chain employs TRBV28 and TRBJ2-7; possibly TRBD2 for D (5 bases). This CDR3 has 15 residues. Germline values: CDR1 MDHEN, CDR2 SYDVKM. The V gene lost 3 bases and the J gene lost 2 bases, with 14 bases spanning the gap. DNA for the CDR3: TGTGCCAGCAGTTTGGTCCTTTCGGGAACCTACGAGCAGTACTTC. Amino acid sequence: CASSLVLSGTYEQYF.

Concerning this clone itself: Germline is not matched at one junction end, which may reflect a read error. This CDR3 is CASSLVGQGALSDEQYF. The CDR3 nucleotides read TGTGCCAGCAGCTTAGTAGGACAGGGGGCCCTCTCCGACGAGCAGTACTTC. The chain is built from TRBV7-2 and TRBJ2-7; the match to TRBD1 covers 11 bases. This CDR3 has 17 residues. Per the germline V gene, CDR1 is SGHTA and CDR2 is FQGNSA.

The V gene is TRBV23-1, the J gene TRBJ1-5, with D hard to call. TRBV23-1 falls under the ORF class, with uncertain function. CDR3 size: 14 residues. The V end was cut by 2 bases, the J end by 5 bases, with 10 bases between. CDR3 region: CASSQRFSDQPQHF. In nucleotides, the CDR3 is TGCGCCAGCAGTCAAAGGTTTTCTGATCAGCCCCAGCATTTT.

The chain links TRBV9 to TRBJ2-7; 7 nucleotides match TRBD1. Germline V gene sequence: CDR1 SGDLS, CDR2 YYNGEE. With 0 bases clipped from V and 2 bases from J, the junction kept 5 bases outside the gene matches. The CDR3 covers 15 residues. For the CDR3, the DNA is TGTGCCAGCAGCGTAGGGGGGACAGTCGCCTACGAGCAGTACTTC. Amino acid sequence: CASSVGGTVAYEQYF.

J is TRBJ1-6 and V is TRBV6-5; the match to TRBD1 covers 8 bases. The CDR3 covers 15 residues. J lost 7 bases, V lost 2 bases, and 4 bases had no gene match. Germline values: CDR1 MNHEY, CDR2 SVGAGI. The CDR3 region has the DNA TGTGCCAGCAGTTACGGACAGGGCCTCAATTCACCCCTCCACTTT. As protein: CASSYGQGLNSPLHF.

The chain joins TRBV2 to TRBJ1-2; D not certain. The CDR3 spans 14 residues. Trimming pared 2 bases from V and 6 bases from J, leaving 13 bases between. Germline-derived CDR1 and CDR2 are SNHLY and FYNNEI. CDR3 protein: CASSEIMGGNGYTF. CDR3 in DNA: TGTGCCAGCAGTGAAATAATGGGAGGGAATGGCTACACCTTC.

This rearrangement joins TRBV6-6 to TRBJ1-3; D call uncertain. This CDR3 has 13 amino acids. Germline V CDR1 and CDR2: MNHNY, SVGAGI (reference sequence). Trimming removed 4 bases at V and 4 bases at J, with 8 bases between. In nucleotides, the CDR3 is TGTGCCAGCAGTTCGGGGTCAGGAAACACCATATATTTT. This codes for CASSSGSGNTIYF.